This T cell receptor beta chain was observed in a study of T cell responses to AZD1222 COVID-19 vaccine. Findings of the study overall: The study identified only a handful of AZD1222 recipients as seropositive at baseline. Mapped onto spike, vaccine-associated CD4 TCRs spanned it and were dominant at 160-218 and 743-854.

This clone was seen at least ten times. Its antigen remains unidentified. Other DNA variants within this sample encode the same CDR3. Assay used: immunoSEQ multiplex PCR; TCRdb lists only in-frame clones, some missing. The table has approximately 200,000 clones, 87% seen once. Germline CDR1 LNHDA, CDR2 SQIVND (reference sequence). V was trimmed by 3 bases and J by 8 bases, leaving 13 bases between them. CDR3 size: 14 residues. Sequenced here: peripheral blood, sampled on day 0 of MenACWY control vaccination. The source is an adult in good health. V and J are TRBV19 and TRBJ1-4, with D tentatively TRBD1 (6 bases). The CDR3 DNA follows: TGTGCCAGTAGTATCGACAGGTCTGGAGAAAAACTGTTTTTT. This encodes CASSIDRSGEKLFF.